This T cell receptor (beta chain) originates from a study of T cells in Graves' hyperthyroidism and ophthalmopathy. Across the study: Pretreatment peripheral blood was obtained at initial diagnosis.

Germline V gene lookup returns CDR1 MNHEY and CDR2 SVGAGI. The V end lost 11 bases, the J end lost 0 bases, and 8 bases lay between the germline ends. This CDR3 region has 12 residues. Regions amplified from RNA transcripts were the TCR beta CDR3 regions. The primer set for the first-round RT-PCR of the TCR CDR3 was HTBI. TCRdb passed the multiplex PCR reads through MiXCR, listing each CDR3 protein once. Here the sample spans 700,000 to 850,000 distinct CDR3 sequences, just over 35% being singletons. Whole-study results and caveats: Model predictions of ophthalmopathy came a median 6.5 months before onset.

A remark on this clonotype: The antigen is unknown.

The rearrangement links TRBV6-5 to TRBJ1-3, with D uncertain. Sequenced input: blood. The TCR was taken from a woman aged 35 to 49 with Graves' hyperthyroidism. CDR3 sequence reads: CAGTSSGNTIYF. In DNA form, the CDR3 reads TGTGCCGGCACAAGCTCTGGAAACACCATATATTTT.